The sequence of this T cell receptor beta chain was determined in a study of T-cell memory formation after mild COVID-19 (dated by TCRdb to the early 2020s). Describing the broader study: TCR sequence clusters from the two donors were largely donor specific. In a couple of donors, T-cell clones that expanded and contracted after mild COVID-19 were tracked by sequencing TCRalpha and TCRbeta repertoires over time. Two young, previously healthy adult volunteers, one female and one male, were included in the cohort.

V is pruned by 3 bases and J by 6 bases, leaving 11 bases of the junction without a gene match. From the germline V gene, CDR1 is MGHRA and CDR2 is YSYEKL. There are 16 amino acids in the CDR3, from cysteine to phenylalanine inclusive. Only the CDR3 DNA is retained, 48 bases long and in frame from the first base. PBMCs were isolated by Ficoll-Paque density gradient centrifugation. The listed sequencing device is Illumina NovaSeq 6000. TCRalpha and TCRbeta cDNA libraries were constructed by 5'RACE with constant-segment primers, with sample barcodes and unique molecular identifiers being introduced. RNA was extracted from every sample with Trizol reagent. Library amplification was performed in two PCR steps, and a second sample barcode and Illumina TruSeq adapters were introduced in the second step. Libraries were sequenced on an Illumina NovaSeq with 2 x 150 bp paired-end reads. The original pipeline was this. The reads were demultiplexed and collapsed into UMI-guided consensus sequences using migec v1.2.7. Using mixcr v2.1.11, UMI consensuses were aligned to TRA and TRB V and J templates and then assembled into clonotypes. A clonotype was counted as expanded or contracted only if both edgeR and NoisET called the change significant, with noise models trained on biological replicates. For edgeR calls, a false discovery rate-adjusted p below 0.01 and a log2 fold-change threshold of 1 were applied. As an exploratory analysis of dynamics, max-normalized trajectories of the 1000 most abundant clonotypes were examined with PCA combined with hierarchical clustering. Separately sequenced CD4+ and CD8+ repertoires were used to assign a CD4 or CD8 phenotype to each responding clone. The public reads were run again by TCRdb, first through fastp at Q25 and then through MiXCR, and only productive beta chains were kept. Rows with a matching CDR3 protein are joined into one entry that keeps the most common DNA and genes. The V and J calls come from TCRdb's annotation, not from the publication. Recorded for this sample are 170,000 or so distinct CDR3 sequences; 20% to 25% of them occurred a single time. The biggest ten clones account for 23% of the sample.

With regard to this clonotype: The clone's antigen remains unknown. Base qualities are missing; no much larger clone stands one base away.

Study-wide conclusions, independent of this receptor: Some responding clones were found in pre-infection memory, which suggests that pre-existing cross-reactive memory T cells took part in the SARS-CoV-2 response. The second-wave clones that peaked on day 37 were not confirmed to be SARS-CoV-2 specific. Clones that contracted from day 15 to 85 showed balanced CD4/CD8 phenotypes, whereas a second wave of clones that expanded from day 15 to 37 leaned towards CD4+. The study covered only a couple of mild cases, and larger cohorts including severe cases with pre-infection samples were considered necessary. Contracting CD4+ clones turned up mainly in the CM and EM memory subsets, whereas EMRA was where CD8+ clones were enriched.

Sequencing was performed on PBMCs or a T cell subset sorted from them (not recorded which). The TCR comes from an adult woman who had mild COVID-19 (a few samples of this study predate the infection). The sample titles of this study are shuffled in the database, so cell type and time point are left out; the donor was told from shared clones. The receptor chain draws on TRBV4-1 and TRBJ1-1, with 9 middle bases fitting TRBD1. The CDR3 has the sequence CASSQEGQGISAEAFF. Here is the DNA: TGCGCCAGCAGCCAGGAAGGACAGGGGATTTCGGCTGAAGCTTTCTTT.